The 30 T cell receptor beta chains presented below share a single source sample, sequenced in a study of human T cells and chemical hapten exposure. TCRdb analysed the RACE reads with MiXCR anew, one entry per CDR3 protein. This table holds approximately 350,000 distinct CDR3 sequences, nearly 6.5% found once. The time point is: patch test 2, 6 weeks after DPC sensitization. Treatment described: therapeutic diphenylcyclopropenone sensitization with weekly scalp DPC. The sample in question was whole blood, obtained in connection with sensitization to the hapten diphenylcyclopropenone (DPC). Every receptor here comes from a woman in her late teens or twenties with alopecia areata. Some clones in this sample may be carry-over from other donors' samples.

This clonotype was detected ten times or more. The chain combines TRBV20-1 with TRBJ1-1, with 9 positions matching TRBD1. V lost 5 bases, J lost 5 bases, and 3 bases stayed unmatched. The germline gives CDR1 DFQATT, CDR2 SNEGSKA (reference sequence). The CDR3 length is 12 residues. The CDR3 nucleotides read TGCAGTGCTCCACAGGGGGCGACTGAAGCTTTCTTT. This sequence encodes CSAPQGATEAFF.

The genes are TRBV28 and TRBJ1-5; D gene uncertain. With 1 base removed from V and 0 bases from J, the gap between germline ends came to 10 bases. Germline CDR1 MDHEN, CDR2 SYDVKM. The CDR3 extends over 16 amino acids. The chain's CDR3 is CASSLLPQGSNQPQHF. The CDR3 region has the DNA TGTGCCAGCAGTTTATTACCCCAAGGTAGCAATCAGCCCCAGCATTTT.

This clonotype has ten or more counts. The genes are TRBV7-8 and TRBJ1-6; D is possibly TRBD1 (6 bases). Trimming took 5 bases from V and 5 from J, leaving 10 bases between them. The CDR3 totals 14 residues. Germline V lookup: CDR1 SGHVS, CDR2 FQNEAQ. The DNA of the CDR3 is TGTGCCAGCAGCGCCTGGACAGATAATTCACCCCTCCACTTT. Amino acids: CASSAWTDNSPLHF.

This clonotype occurred many times. The chain has TRBV27 and TRBJ1-1, with D possibly being TRBD1 (5 bases). The CDR3 has 13 residues. The V and J ends lost 3 bases and 5 bases respectively, with 10 bases between them. Germline V gives CDR1 MNHEY, CDR2 SMNVEV (reference sequence). The CDR3: CASSFKEGTEAFF. CDR3 coding DNA: TGTGCCAGCAGTTTTAAAGAGGGGACTGAAGCTTTCTTT.

The rearrangement links TRBV25-1 to TRBJ2-7; tentative D call: TRBD1 (6 bases). V was trimmed by 3 bases and J by 2 bases, leaving 11 bases between them. CDR1 and CDR2 (germline): MGHDK, SYGVNS. This CDR3 region has 14 residues. For the CDR3, the DNA is TGTGCCAGCAGTGACCACAGGGAACCCTACGAGCAGTACTTC. Translated, it gives CASSDHREPYEQYF.

This clonotype was observed many times. The CDR3 DNA follows: TGCGCCAGCAGCTCCCAAAAAGGAGTCTCCTACGAGCAGTACTTC. It specifies CASSSQKGVSYEQYF. The chain has TRBV5-1 and TRBJ2-7; D not resolved. The germline gives CDR1 SGHRS, CDR2 YFSETQ. CDR3 size: 15 residues. V was trimmed by 3 bases and J by 0 bases, leaving 13 bases between them.

This clonotype appeared a few times. This chain links TRBV7-3 with TRBJ2-1; D remains ambiguous. The germline gives CDR1 SGHTA, CDR2 FQGTGA. The CDR3 has 12 residues. V was cut by 2 bases and J by 8 bases, with 7 bases left in between. CDR3 loop: CASSLGVDEQFF. The CDR3 region has the DNA TGTGCCAGCAGCTTAGGTGTGGATGAGCAGTTCTTC.

V and J are TRBV6-2 or TRBV6-3 and TRBJ2-1; D may match TRBD1 or TRBD2 (6 bases each). CDR3 length equals 14 residues. V lost 6 bases and J 9 bases, leaving 18 bases between the germline ends. CDR1 is MNHEY and CDR2 is SVGEGT in the germline V gene. This CDR3 is CASRLSGAGVEQFF. The CDR3 DNA sequence: TGTGCCAGCAGGCTATCGGGAGCAGGGGTTGAGCAGTTCTTC.

This clonotype was seen repeatedly, ten times or more. The chain joins TRBV6-2 or TRBV6-3 to TRBJ1-2; tentatively, D is TRBD1 (6 bases). Trimming removed 6 bases from V and 0 bases from J, with 11 bases in between. The CDR3 has 14 amino acids. Germline assignment: CDR1 MNHEY and CDR2 SVGEGT. CDR3 in DNA: TGTGCCAGCAGCGAGGACAGAACTAACTATGGCTACACCTTC. Its translation: CASSEDRTNYGYTF.

The chain carries TRBV6-5 and TRBJ1-3; weak D call: TRBD1 (5 bases). V shed 5 bases and J shed 0 bases, with 14 bases lying between them. Germline CDR1 MNHEY, CDR2 SVGAGI. This CDR3 has 16 amino acids. DNA for the CDR3: TGTGCCAGCAGTGGGCGACAGTCCTACTCTGGAAACACCATATATTTT. Residues: CASSGRQSYSGNTIYF.

This clonotype was detected ten times or more. The chain has TRBV12-3 or TRBV12-4 and TRBJ1-1; D perhaps matches TRBD1 (6 bases). This CDR3 has 14 residues. The V end was cut by 3 bases, the J end by 3 bases, with 11 bases between. The CDR3 reads CASSLRAGDTEAFF. The CDR3 DNA follows: TGTGCCAGCAGTTTGAGGGCAGGGGACACTGAAGCTTTCTTT.

The chain employs TRBV2 and TRBJ1-1; D perhaps matches TRBD1 (6 bases). This CDR3 contains 17 residues. V was pared by 2 bases and J by 1 base, with 17 bases between. From germline, CDR1 is SNHLY and CDR2 FYNNEI. The DNA for the CDR3 is TGTGCCAGCAGTGAATGGGTTGGGGGCGAAGGGAACACTGAAGCTTTCTTT. Its translation is CASSEWVGGEGNTEAFF.

This clonotype was seen at least ten times. At one end, the junction sequence differs from germline, possibly due to a read error. The rearrangement joins TRBV3-1 to TRBJ1-4; D is uncertain. CDR1 LGHDT and CDR2 YNNKEL come from the germline V gene (reference sequence). The CDR3 totals 14 residues. CDR3 in amino acids: CASSQRTTNEKLFF. As DNA, the CDR3 is TGTGCCAGCAGCCAGCGAACAACAAATGAAAAACTGTTTTTT.

This clonotype was seen only a few times. The chain combines TRBV27 with TRBJ1-2, with D possibly matching TRBD1 (5 bases). Germline CDR1 reads MNHEY; CDR2 reads SMNVEV (reference sequence). The length of the CDR3 is 13 residues. Trimming took off 6 bases at V and 2 bases at J, with 10 bases between the two ends. CDR3 nucleotides: TGTGCCAGCAGACAGGCGGGGAACTATGGCTACACCTTC. Translating gives CASRQAGNYGYTF.

V gene TRBV2 combines with J gene TRBJ2-7; tentatively, D is TRBD1 or TRBD2 (5 bases each). V gave up 5 bases and J gave up 2 bases, with 13 bases separating them. This CDR3 has 14 amino acids. CDR1 and CDR2 (germline): SNHLY, FYNNEI. CDR3 loop: CASSPRDVAYEQYF. For the CDR3, the DNA is TGTGCCAGCAGTCCGAGGGACGTAGCCTACGAGCAGTACTTC.

This clonotype has ten or more counts. The J gene is TRBJ1-2, the V gene TRBV12-3 or TRBV12-4; D gene uncertain. Trimming cost V 4 bases and J 4 bases, with 16 bases left between them. This CDR3 comprises 15 residues. The CDR3, as DNA: TGTGCCAGCAGTTCTCGGGCTGTTCGGGGCTATGGCTACACCTTC. This encodes CASSSRAVRGYGYTF.

This clonotype has just a few counts. V is TRBV4-3 and J is TRBJ2-7; weak D call: TRBD1 (5 bases). The V gene lost 0 bases and the J gene lost 2 bases, with 11 bases spanning the gap. Germline CDR1 and CDR2: LGHNA and YSLEER. The CDR3 runs 15 residues. CDR3 sequence reads: CASSQEQWGAYEQYF. The CDR3 bases are TGCGCCAGCAGCCAAGAACAATGGGGCGCCTACGAGCAGTACTTC.

This clonotype was seen ten or more times. V is TRBV6-5 and J is TRBJ1-2; D is unclear. The length of the CDR3 is 12 residues. V lost 5 bases and J 6 bases, leaving 10 bases between the germline ends. CDR1 and CDR2 from the germline V gene are MNHEY and SVGAGI. CDR3 sequence (DNA): TGTGCCAGCAGTCCACGGAACGATGGCTACACCTTC. Amino acids: CASSPRNDGYTF.

This clonotype was counted a few times. A read error may explain this, as a much larger clone is one base away. This sequence joins TRBV4-3 and TRBJ1-5; maybe TRBD1 (5 bases). Germline V CDR1 and CDR2: LGHNA, YSLEER. This CDR3 is built from 15 residues. CDR3 nucleotide sequence: TGCTCCAGCAGCCAAGTTTGGGGGAGCAATCAGCCCCAGCATTTT. This translates into CSSSQVWGSNQPQHF.

At least ten counts were recorded for this clonotype. The chain recombines TRBV6-2 or TRBV6-3 with TRBJ1-5, with 7 bases matching TRBD1. The CDR3 contains 13 residues. CDR1 and CDR2 from the germline V gene are MNHEY and SVGEGT. The ends lost 7 bases at V and 5 bases at J; junction bases unmatched: 5. Written as DNA, the CDR3 is TGTGCCAGCATCCAGGGGGTTGATCAGCCCCAGCATTTT. It yields the protein CASIQGVDQPQHF.

In its sample, this clonotype was seen a few times. The chain recombines TRBV6-1 with TRBJ1-2; D is possibly TRBD1 (5 bases). Germline lookup yields CDR1 MNHNS and CDR2 SASEGT. Trimming stripped 2 bases from V and 8 bases from J, with 15 bases between. The CDR3 length is 14 residues. CDR3 DNA: TGTGCCAGCAGTGAAAAGGGACGGAGGACCGGCTACACCTTC. Translated: CASSEKGRRTGYTF.

Ten or more counts support this clonotype. This chain connects TRBV12-3 or TRBV12-4 to TRBJ1-2, with a possible D match to TRBD1 (5 bases). This CDR3 has 14 residues. Trimming pared 5 bases from V and 2 bases from J, leaving 12 bases between. The CDR3: CASSPKGQNYGYTF. The CDR3 nucleotides are TGTGCCAGCAGTCCGAAGGGGCAAAACTATGGCTACACCTTC.

This clonotype has at least ten counts. The rearrangement links TRBV7-6 to TRBJ2-3; possible D gene TRBD2, 5 bases. Germline CDR1 SGHVS, CDR2 FNYEAQ. The ends were cut back, 3 bases at V and 4 bases at J, with 11 bases in the middle. The CDR3 is made up of 14 amino acids. CDR3 in amino acids: CASSLEAGPDTQYF. CDR3 coding DNA: TGTGCCAGCAGCTTGGAGGCAGGACCAGATACGCAGTATTTT.

This clonotype came up a few times. The V call is TRBV18, the J call TRBJ1-6, with 7 nucleotides matching TRBD1. V was clipped by 1 base and J by 7 bases; unmatched bases: 4. Germline V CDR1 and CDR2: KGHSH, LQKENI. This CDR3 spans 15 amino acids. The CDR3 region is CASSPREGGNSPLHF. The CDR3 DNA reads TGTGCCAGCTCACCACGGGAAGGGGGCAATTCACCCCTCCACTTT.

This clonotype was found many times. The chain has TRBV6-5 and TRBJ1-1, with unresolved D. This CDR3 comprises 12 residues. V was pared by 8 bases and J by 1 base, with 8 bases between. Per the germline V gene, CDR1 is MNHEY and CDR2 is SVGAGI. Written as DNA, the CDR3 is TGTGCCAGCGGCTGGCAGAACACTGAAGCTTTCTTT. This gives the protein CASGWQNTEAFF.

This clonotype was recorded many times. J is TRBJ2-1 and V is TRBV5-4; D may be TRBD1 (6 bases). V was clipped by 2 bases and J by 4 bases, with 13 bases between them. The CDR3 length is 15 residues. Germline CDR1 SGHNT, CDR2 YYREEE (reference sequence). CDR3 residues: CASSFRPQGYNEQFF. Here the CDR3 DNA reads TGTGCCAGCAGCTTTCGCCCGCAGGGGTACAATGAGCAGTTCTTC.

This clonotype was recorded at least ten times. The chain links TRBV18 to TRBJ2-3, with TRBD2 matching over 10 bases. V was clipped by 3 bases and J by 6 bases; unmatched bases: 3. CDR1 and CDR2 from the germline V gene are KGHSH and LQKENI. The CDR3 has 14 amino acids. DNA of the CDR3: TGTGCCAGCTCACCGAAGCGGGGGGGCGATACGCAGTATTTT. Translation: CASSPKRGGDTQYF.

A few counts support this clonotype. The rearrangement links TRBV12-3 or TRBV12-4 to TRBJ2-3; TRBD2 matches at 13 bases. Trimming at V came to 6 bases and at J to 4 bases, leaving 7 bases not matched to a gene. The CDR3 spans 16 residues. In nucleotides, the CDR3 is TGTGCCAGCAGACAGCGACTAGCGGGGGGCTCAGATACGCAGTATTTT. This codes for CASRQRLAGGSDTQYF.

This clonotype appeared a few times. The chain is built from TRBV12-3 or TRBV12-4 and TRBJ1-1; no reliable D call. CDR3 length: 14 residues. V lost 4 bases to trimming and J lost 5 bases, with 14 bases between them. CDR3 amino acids: CASSSREAGTEAFF. The CDR3 coding sequence is TGTGCCAGCAGTTCCCGGGAGGCGGGGACTGAAGCTTTCTTT.

This clonotype has at least ten counts. J is TRBJ1-4 and V is TRBV5-1; a weak D match, TRBD1 (5 bases). This CDR3 has 13 amino acids. Germline CDR1 SGHRS, CDR2 YFSETQ. Trimming removed 2 bases from V and 8 bases from J, with 10 bases in between. CDR3 in DNA: TGCGCCAGCAGCTTCAAGCCAGGGGAAAAACTGTTTTTT. It translates to CASSFKPGEKLFF.